Below, 32 T cell receptor beta chains from the same sample are listed, as sequenced in a study of STAT5B mutations in CD4+ large granular lymphocyte leukemia. Here immunoSEQ multiplex PCR was the method, and the copy in TCRdb shows in-frame clones only, minus some. Among under 7,500 clones, around 74% were seen once, and the ten largest hold about 2.1%. The sequenced sample was PBMCs. The receptors come from a woman between 65 and 79 years old with CD4+ T-cell large granular lymphocyte leukemia.

This clone was seen a few times. The chain is built from TRBV21-1 and TRBJ1-2. TRBV21-1 is recorded as a pseudogene. The CDR3 length is 14 residues. Written as DNA, the CDR3 is TGTGCCAGCAGCAAAGAGGCGACTTCTCATGGCTACACCTTC. Its translation: CASSKEATSHGYTF.

This rearrangement joins TRBV28 to TRBJ2-3; 9 nucleotides agree with TRBD2. Germline CDR1 MDHEN, CDR2 SYDVKM. There are 16 residues in the CDR3. After removal of 6 bases from V and 3 bases from J, the junction contained 10 bases not matched to a gene. Written as DNA, the CDR3 is TGTGCCAGCAGCCTGACTAGCGGCGGGGCGACAGATACGCAGTATTTT. Translated, it gives CASSLTSGGATDTQYF.

V usage is TRBV28 and J usage is TRBJ2-5; possibly TRBD1 for D (5 bases). CDR3 length: 15 residues. Germline V gene data show CDR1 as MDHEN and CDR2 as SYDVKM. Deletions cut 7 bases from V and 1 base from J, with 16 bases between. Written as DNA, the CDR3 is TGTGCCAGCACCAGGGCTCAACCCTTCCAAGAGACCCAGTACTTC. Amino acid sequence: CASTRAQPFQETQYF.

In this sample, this clone turned up a few times. The chain is built from TRBV5-1 and TRBJ1-6; no clear D gene. Germline-derived CDR1 and CDR2 are SGHRS and YFSETQ. Between the trimmed V and J ends, which lost 3 bases and 7 bases, there was a span of 11 bases. The CDR3 covers 14 residues. CDR3 region: CASSSANGNSPLHF. CDR3 DNA: TGCGCCAGCAGCTCAGCAAACGGCAATTCACCCCTCCACTTT.

The chain carries TRBV9 and TRBJ1-1, with D perhaps TRBD1 (5 bases). V was pared by 0 bases and J by 0 bases, with 18 bases between. The CDR3 spans 18 residues. Germline lookup yields CDR1 SGDLS and CDR2 YYNGEE. The CDR3 region is CASSVAGVYGGMNTEAFF. The CDR3 DNA is TGTGCCAGCAGCGTAGCTGGGGTTTATGGGGGGATGAACACTGAAGCTTTCTTT.

The chain has TRBV5-4 and TRBJ2-6; possible D gene TRBD1, 5 bases. The V end lost 0 bases, the J end lost 0 bases, and 13 bases lay between the germline ends. The CDR3 sequence is 18 residues long. CDR1 is SGHNT, CDR2 YYREEE, per germline (reference sequence). CDR3 in amino acids: CASSLGIQVLSGANVLTF. CDR3 bases: TGTGCCAGCAGCTTGGGAATACAGGTTCTCTCTGGGGCCAACGTCCTGACTTTC.

The rearrangement joins TRBV5-8 to TRBJ2-7; TRBD2 might be the D (5 bases). CDR3 length equals 13 residues. Germline CDR1 SGHTS, CDR2 YDEGEE. Trimming left V 0 bases short and J 7 bases short, with 11 bases between. The chain's CDR3 is CASSLDRRGEQYF. For the CDR3, the DNA is TGTGCCAGCAGCTTGGACCGGAGAGGGGAGCAGTACTTC.

The rearrangement joins TRBV7-9 to TRBJ1-2; 7 positions agree with TRBD1. In germline, CDR1 is SEHNR, CDR2 FQNEAQ (reference sequence). V lost 5 bases and J lost 4; bases outside the gene matches: 7. CDR3 size: 14 residues. The CDR3 sequence: CASSRDSEIYGYTF. The CDR3 bases are TGTGCCAGCAGCAGGGACAGCGAGATCTATGGCTACACCTTC.

V is TRBV6-1 and J is TRBJ2-7; no firm D call. CDR1 MNHNS and CDR2 SASEGT come from the germline V gene. The V and J ends lost 11 bases and 3 bases respectively, with 17 bases between them. This CDR3 is 13 amino acids long. The CDR3, as DNA: TGTGCCGCCCCGGACCAAGACCGCTACGAGCAGTACTTC. Its protein product is CAAPDQDRYEQYF.

The V gene is TRBV6-6, the J gene TRBJ2-7; 8 bases line up with TRBD2. V dropped 7 bases and J dropped 0; count of bases not matched to a gene: 5. The CDR3 loop spans 14 amino acids. Germline V gives CDR1 MNHNY, CDR2 SVGAGI (reference sequence). The CDR3 region is CASTRGGSSYEQYF. The CDR3 nucleotides read TGTGCCAGCACCCGGGGGGGCAGCTCCTACGAGCAGTACTTC.

There are a few counts of this clone. The chain employs TRBV6-5 and TRBJ2-2, with D tentatively TRBD1 (5 bases). Trimming shortened V by 5 bases and J by 7 bases, and 11 bases separated the two germline ends. This CDR3 contains 13 residues. CDR1 is MNHEY, CDR2 SVGAGI, per germline. CDR3 loop: CASSPQGIGELFF. DNA of the CDR3: TGTGCCAGCAGTCCCCAGGGAATCGGGGAGCTGTTTTTT.

This chain joins TRBV5-1 and TRBJ1-5; D remains ambiguous. The germline V gene encodes CDR1 SGHRS and CDR2 YFSETQ. This CDR3 comprises 14 residues. Trimming took off 0 bases at V and 3 bases at J, with 7 bases between the two ends. CDR3 in DNA: TGCGCCAGCAGCTTGGACGGTTTCAATCAGCCCCAGCATTTT. This codes for CASSLDGFNQPQHF.

A single count supports this clone. CDR3 sequence: CASSFQGTNQPQHF. CDR3 nucleotide sequence: TGTGCCAGCAGTTTCCAAGGGACCAATCAGCCCCAGCATTTT. The chain links TRBV27 to TRBJ1-5; a weak D match, TRBD1 (5 bases). V was cut by 3 bases and J by 3 bases, with 9 bases left in between. Germline V gives CDR1 MNHEY, CDR2 SMNVEV (reference sequence). The CDR3 consists of 14 residues.

The chain couples TRBV28 to TRBJ1-2, with D possibly matching TRBD1 (5 bases). Germline V gene lookup returns CDR1 MDHEN and CDR2 SYDVKM. V was clipped by 3 bases and J by 9 bases, with 14 bases between them. CDR3 length: 13 residues. The CDR3 nucleotides are TGTGCCAGCAGTTTCGCGCAGGGCCTCAGCTACACCTTC. It encodes CASSFAQGLSYTF.

The chain combines TRBV18 with TRBJ1-2, with 8 bases lining up with TRBD1. The CDR3 extends over 14 amino acids. V shed 6 bases, J shed 4 bases, and the junction held 7 bases outside the gene matches. CDR1 and CDR2 (germline): KGHSH, LQKENI. Here the CDR3 reads CASSRSGGGYGYTF. The DNA for the CDR3 is TGTGCCAGCTCTCGCTCAGGGGGCGGCTATGGCTACACCTTC.

This chain joins TRBV18 and TRBJ2-5; D possibly uses TRBD1 or TRBD2 (5 bases each). Trimming cost V 4 bases and J 1 base, with 13 bases left between them. The germline CDR1 and CDR2 sequences are KGHSH and LQKENI. There are 15 residues in the CDR3. The CDR3 DNA reads as TGTGCCAGCTCACTCCTAGGTGGGACCCAAGAGACCCAGTACTTC. This codes for CASSLLGGTQETQYF.

This clone was found a few times. The chain combines TRBV10-3 with TRBJ1-2, with D tentatively TRBD1 (6 bases). Germline V gene sequence: CDR1 ENHRY, CDR2 SYGVKD. CDR3 length: 14 amino acids. The ends were cut back, 10 bases at V and 9 bases at J, with 24 bases in the middle. This CDR3 is CANRTVSRSRCYTF. Here the CDR3 DNA reads TGTGCCAACCGGACAGTATCTAGAAGTCGTTGCTACACCTTC.

The V call is TRBV4-1, the J call TRBJ2-2, with 8 nucleotides matching TRBD1. The CDR3 contains 16 residues. The germline CDR1 and CDR2 sequences are MGHRA and YSYEKL. V dropped 4 bases and J dropped 1; count of bases not matched to a gene: 5. CDR3 in amino acids: CASSLQGERNTGELFF. CDR3 nucleotides: TGCGCCAGCAGCCTACAGGGGGAAAGGAACACCGGGGAGCTGTTTTTT.

This chain joins TRBV5-1 and TRBJ2-5; 8 positions agree with TRBD2. With V trimmed by 4 bases and J by 3 bases, 5 bases remained unmatched. Germline V gives CDR1 SGHRS, CDR2 YFSETQ. CDR3 length: 14 amino acids. The chain's CDR3 is CASSPGGLKETQYF. CDR3 nucleotide sequence: TGCGCCAGCAGCCCGGGGGGGTTGAAAGAGACCCAGTACTTC.

The chain links TRBV18 to TRBJ2-7, with 12 bases matching TRBD2. CDR1 and CDR2 from the germline V gene are KGHSH and LQKENI. The CDR3 sequence is 16 residues long. The J segment lost 2 bases and the V segment lost 3 bases, leaving 5 bases of the junction unmatched. The CDR3 nucleotides read TGTGCCAGCTCACCGCCGCGACTAGCGGGAGCCTACGAGCAGTACTTC. The encoded protein is CASSPPRLAGAYEQYF.

The rearrangement uses TRBV27 and TRBJ2-7; maybe TRBD1 (8 bases). Germline V gene sequence: CDR1 MNHEY, CDR2 SMNVEV (reference sequence). The CDR3 contains 15 residues. The V and J ends lost 3 bases and 3 bases respectively, with 15 bases between them. In DNA form, the CDR3 reads TGTGCCAGCAGTTTGGGGGGGACAGGACTCTACGAGCAGTACTTC. This encodes CASSLGGTGLYEQYF.

This chain uses TRBV6-5 with TRBJ2-2; perhaps TRBD1 as D (6 bases). This CDR3 comprises 12 residues. Trimming pared 8 bases from V and 9 bases from J, leaving 13 bases between. The germline V gene has CDR1 MNHEY and CDR2 SVGAGI. DNA of the CDR3: TGTGCCAGCGCGCACAGGGCACGGGAGCTGTTTTTT. Amino acids: CASAHRARELFF.

This clone was detected a few times. The V call is TRBV5-1, the J call TRBJ2-7; 7 nucleotides align to TRBD1. The CDR3 contains 16 residues. Germline lookup yields CDR1 SGHRS and CDR2 YFSETQ. V gave up 0 bases and J gave up 7 bases; unmatched junction bases: 13. The CDR3 loop reads CASSLALGRARGEQYF. The CDR3 DNA reads TGCGCCAGCAGCTTGGCCCTGGGCAGGGCCAGGGGGGAGCAGTACTTC. The full variable domain, its missing parts supplied by reference TRBV5-1 and TRBJ2-7, is KAGVTQTPRYLIKTRGQQVTLSCSPISGHRSVSWYQQTPGQGLQFLFEYFSETQRNKGNFPGRFSGRQFSNSRSEMNVSTLELGDSALYLCASSLALGRARGEQYFGPGTRLTVT.

This clone was observed a few times. The V and J genes are TRBV28 and TRBJ1-6; D is unresolved. V gave up 6 bases and J gave up 6 bases, with 15 bases separating them. The CDR3 length is 15 residues. Per germline, CDR1 MDHEN and CDR2 SYDVKM. CDR3 DNA: TGTGCCAGCAGAAGAGACGGGCGTTTTAATTCACCCCTCCACTTT. Its translation is CASRRDGRFNSPLHF.

The chain recombines TRBV7-6 with TRBJ2-7; no definite D call. The CDR3 is 13 residues long. V was pared by 5 bases and J by 0 bases, with 8 bases between. CDR1 is SGHVS, CDR2 FNYEAQ, per germline. CDR3 residues: CASSQAVSYEQYF. The CDR3 coding sequence is TGTGCCAGCAGCCAGGCCGTCTCCTACGAGCAGTACTTC.

The chain joins TRBV4-1 to TRBJ2-3; D is perhaps TRBD1 or TRBD2 (6 bases each). The CDR3 has 15 residues. V was pared by 6 bases and J by 6 bases, with 19 bases between. Germline V gene sequence: CDR1 MGHRA, CDR2 YSYEKL. The CDR3 loop reads CASRRSGLGADTQYF. CDR3 DNA sequence: TGCGCCAGCAGGCGGTCGGGACTGGGGGCGGATACGCAGTATTTT.

The rearrangement links TRBV28 to TRBJ2-7; D is unresolved. Germline-derived CDR1 and CDR2 are MDHEN and SYDVKM. CDR3 length equals 10 residues. V was shortened by 6 bases and J by 5 bases, with 5 bases between the two germline ends. The CDR3 sequence is CASSSNEQYF. CDR3 nucleotides: TGTGCCAGCAGCTCGAACGAGCAGTACTTC.

This clone came up once. This chain joins TRBV27 and TRBJ2-1; the match to TRBD2 covers 7 bases. This CDR3 comprises 14 residues. The junction had 9 bases not matched to a gene; V was cut back by 7 bases and J by 6 bases. The germline V gene has CDR1 MNHEY and CDR2 SMNVEV (reference sequence). CDR3 loop: CASIQRWGGNEQFF. CDR3 nucleotide sequence: TGTGCCAGCATCCAGAGGTGGGGGGGCAATGAGCAGTTCTTC.

The chain links TRBV5-1 to TRBJ2-3, with D possibly TRBD2 on 6 matching bases. The CDR3 spans 15 residues. Between the trimmed V and J ends, which lost 5 bases and 7 bases, there was a span of 20 bases. Germline CDR1 is SGHRS and CDR2 is YFSETQ. CDR3 coding DNA: TGCGCCAGCAGAGGGGAGGCAGGTCCCCCAAATACGCAGTATTTT. The encoded protein is CASRGEAGPPNTQYF.

V and J are TRBV27 and TRBJ1-2, with unresolved D. V was pared by 3 bases and J by 8 bases, with 16 bases between. The CDR3 runs 14 residues. The germline gives CDR1 MNHEY, CDR2 SMNVEV (reference sequence). This chain's CDR3 is CASSFNGRTEGYTF. CDR3 in DNA: TGTGCCAGCAGTTTTAATGGTAGGACTGAGGGCTACACCTTC.

This clone was seen a handful of times. Written as DNA, the CDR3 is TGTGCCAGCAGCTCACCCCAGGGCTCTGAAGCTTTCTTT. Protein sequence: CASSSPQGSEAFF. The chain carries TRBV5-6 and TRBJ1-1; D may be TRBD1 (5 bases). Germline V lookup: CDR1 SGHDT, CDR2 YYEEEE. V was cut by 3 bases and J by 6 bases, with 12 bases left in between. The CDR3 runs 13 residues.

This clone has just a few counts. The chain carries TRBV7-3 and TRBJ2-2, with 7 bases fitting TRBD2. This CDR3 has 14 residues. With 2 bases clipped from V and 4 bases from J, the junction kept 1 base outside the gene matches. From germline, CDR1 is SGHTA and CDR2 FQGTGA. The CDR3 nucleotides are TGTGCCAGCAGCTTATCGGGGGGCACCGGGGAGCTGTTTTTT. Amino acids: CASSLSGGTGELFF. The whole variable domain, filled in from reference TRBV7-3 and TRBJ2-2, reads GAGVSQTPSNKVTEKGKYVELRCDPISGHTALYWYRQSLGQGPEFLIYFQGTGAADDSGLPNDRFFAVRPEGSVSTLKIQRTERGDSAVYLCASSLSGGTGELFFGEGSRLTVL.